The source of this TCR beta chain is a study of PD-L1 blockade in urothelial cancer. About the study: Administration of atezolizumab to patients began in the mid-2010s, at 1,200 mg intravenously every 3 weeks. Prior chemotherapy regimens per patient numbered 0 to 3.

As for this clone: Its antigen is unidentified.

Study-wide findings and caveats: Tumor-linked clones in blood grew more by 3 weeks in durable-benefit patients.

This sample's time point: pretreatment peripheral blood. Synthetic TCR analog templates were added to each PCR reaction. Assay used: immunoSEQ multiplex PCR; TCRdb lists only in-frame clones, some missing. The table lists tens of thousands of clones, around 82% of them singletons. V lost 6 bases and J lost 3; bases outside the gene matches: 8. Germline V gene data show CDR1 as SNHLY and CDR2 as FYNNEI. CDR3 length: 15 residues. The clonotype comes from a man aged 55 to 70 with urothelial cancer. V is TRBV2 and J is TRBJ2-3, with 8 bases fitting TRBD2. The sequencing used PBMCs, collected around atezolizumab (anti-PD-L1) treatment. The CDR3 region is CASSPGGQWTDTQYF. The CDR3 DNA is TGTGCCAGCAGCCCGGGAGGGCAGTGGACAGATACGCAGTATTTT. Full variable domain (outside the CDR3, taken from reference TRBV2 and TRBJ2-3): EPEVTQTPSHQVTQMGQEVILRCVPISNHLYFYWYRQILGQKVEFLVSFYNNEISEKSEIFDDQFSVERPDGSNFTLKIRSTKLEDSAMYFCASSPGGQWTDTQYFGPGTRLTVL.